The sequence of this TCR beta chain was determined in a study of cytotoxic CD8 clonotypes in ibrutinib-treated CLL. At the level of the study: After a median around eleven months on treatment (6 to 36), response samples were drawn. Study-level findings and limits: Among the clonotypes, public ones were uncommon and contracted or held stable on treatment. Baseline levels were approached again at progression, after clonality had risen at ibrutinib response.

Assay used: immunoSEQ multiplex PCR; TCRdb lists only in-frame clones, some missing. The sample lists under 300,000 clones, roughly 76% seen once, with around 5.1% in the top ten. About this clone itself: Its specificity is not known.

The TCR beta libraries used around 2.2 micrograms of genomic DNA that came from cryopreserved PBMCs. CDR3 length equals 15 residues. Germline trimming cut 5 bases from V and 10 bases from J; bases unmatched to any gene: 10. The V gene's germline CDR1 is LNHDA and CDR2 SQIVND (reference sequence). The chain links TRBV19 to TRBJ2-1; 11 bases match TRBD2. The sample consisted of PBMCs, taken at disease progression, from a patient treated with ibrutinib. This sequence originates from a human donor with chronic lymphocytic leukemia. Here the CDR3 reads CASSATSGSRDEQFF. The CDR3 DNA sequence: TGTGCCAGTAGTGCAACTAGCGGGAGTCGAGACGAGCAGTTCTTC.